The entry below describes one T cell receptor (beta chain). Its antigen is currently unknown. With molecular barcodes, quantitative 5'-RACE was used to make the TCR beta libraries. TCRdb itself ran the 5' RACE reads through MiXCR, one entry per CDR3 protein. The repertoire holds under 300,000 distinct CDR3 sequences, 18% seen once, with 25% to 40% in the top ten. The V and J ends lost 4 bases and 5 bases respectively, with 15 bases between them. This CDR3 has 15 amino acids. This entry is derived from a study of CD8 T cells in ankylosing spondylitis. The study, taken as a whole, reports: Disease-associated clones were reportedly significantly overrepresented in matched ankylosing spondylitis synovial fluid. A motif in TCR beta, a set of under 10 highly homologous variants, appeared characteristic of ankylosing spondylitis blood.

The clonotype comes from a male donor with ankylosing spondylitis or in good health (not recorded which). The sequencing input was blood, either unsorted or a sorted T cell fraction (not recorded which). The chain combines TRBV12-3 or TRBV12-4 with TRBJ1-5; maybe TRBD1 (6 bases). CDR3 bases: TGTGCCAGCAGTTCTGATGGGGGGGCCGATCAGCCCCAGCATTTT. Protein: CASSSDGGADQPQHF.